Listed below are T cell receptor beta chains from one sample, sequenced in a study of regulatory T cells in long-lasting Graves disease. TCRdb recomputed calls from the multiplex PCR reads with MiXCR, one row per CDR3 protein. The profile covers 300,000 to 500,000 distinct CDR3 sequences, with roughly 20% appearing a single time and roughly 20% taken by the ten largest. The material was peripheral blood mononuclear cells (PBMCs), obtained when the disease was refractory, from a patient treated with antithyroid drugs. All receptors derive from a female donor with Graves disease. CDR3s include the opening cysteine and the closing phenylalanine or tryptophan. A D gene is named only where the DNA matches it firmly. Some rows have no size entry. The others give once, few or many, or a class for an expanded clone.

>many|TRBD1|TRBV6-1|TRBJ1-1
TGTGCCAGCGTTGCCGCGGGACAGGGGTACACTGAAGCTTTCTTT
CASVAAGQGYTEAFF
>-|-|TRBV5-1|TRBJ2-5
TGCGCCAGCAGCCCTCAGAGGGGCAAAGAGACCCAGTACTTC
CASSPQRGKETQYF
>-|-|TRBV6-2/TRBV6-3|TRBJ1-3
TGTGCCAGCAGCCGCGGGGCACCTATCGGAAACACCATATATTTT
CASSRGAPIGNTIYF
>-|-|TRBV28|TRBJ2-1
TGTGCCAGCAGACTACCTCGCGGTAACTCCTACAATGAGCAGTTCTTC
CASRLPRGNSYNEQFF
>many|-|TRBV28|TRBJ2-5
TGTGCCAGCGCAACTCGCAGGTGGAGGGAGACCCAGTACTTC
CASATRRWRETQYF
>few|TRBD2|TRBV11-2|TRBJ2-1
TGTGCCAGCAGCTTACTAGCGGAGGATTCCTACAATGAGCAGTTCTTC
CASSLLAEDSYNEQFF
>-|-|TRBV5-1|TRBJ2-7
TGCGCCAGCAGCTACGAGGGGCTGCACGAGCAGTACTTC
CASSYEGLHEQYF
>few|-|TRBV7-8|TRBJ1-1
TGTGCCAGCAGACCCGGGGAGTTCGCTGAAGCTTTCTTT
CASRPGEFAEAFF
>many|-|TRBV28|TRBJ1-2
TGTGCCAGCAGGTCCGGAGTTGCGGGGGGCTACACCTTC
CASRSGVAGGYTF
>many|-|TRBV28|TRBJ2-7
TGTGCCAGCAGTCCGGACGGGCGCGAGCAGTACTTC
CASSPDGREQYF
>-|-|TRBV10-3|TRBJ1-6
TGTGCCATCAGTGAGTCTCCATGGGGGGCGAATTCACCCCTCCACTTT
CAISESPWGANSPLHF
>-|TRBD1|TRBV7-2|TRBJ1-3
TGTGCCAGCAGCTTTGGGACAGGGCTGGGAAACACCATATATTTT
CASSFGTGLGNTIYF
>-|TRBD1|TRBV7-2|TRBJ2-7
TGTGCCAGCAGCTTAGTGGGACAGGGGGCCACCTACGAGCAGTACTTC
CASSLVGQGATYEQYF
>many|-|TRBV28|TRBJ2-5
TGTGCCAGCAGTTCCCCCGTCGGTCAAAAGACCCAGTACTTC
CASSSPVGQKTQYF
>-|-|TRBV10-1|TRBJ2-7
TGCGCCAGCAGCGACGGGACCTCCTACGAGCAGTACTTC
CASSDGTSYEQYF
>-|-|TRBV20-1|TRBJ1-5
TGCAGTGCTAGTGTGCAGGGAGGGAACCAGCCCCAGCATTTT
CSASVQGGNQPQHF
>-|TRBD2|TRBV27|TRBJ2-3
TGTGCCAGCAGCCAGGGACTAGCGGGAAGCACAGATACGCAGTATTTT
CASSQGLAGSTDTQYF
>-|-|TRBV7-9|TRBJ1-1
TGTGCCAGCAGCCCGAACCGGGACACTGAAGCTTTCTTT
CASSPNRDTEAFF
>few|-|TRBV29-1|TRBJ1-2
TGCAGCGTTGATATGGGCTATGGCTACACCTTC
CSVDMGYGYTF
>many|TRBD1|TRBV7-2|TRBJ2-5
TGTGCCAGCAGCCAGGGGACAGGGGTGTTAGAGACCCAGTACTTC
CASSQGTGVLETQYF
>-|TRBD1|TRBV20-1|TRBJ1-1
TGCAGTGTTATAACAGGGGGCGCCGTAGCTTTCTTT
CSVITGGAVAFF
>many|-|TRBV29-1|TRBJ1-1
TGCAGCGTTGAACCTCAGGGGACTGAAGCTTTCTTT
CSVEPQGTEAFF
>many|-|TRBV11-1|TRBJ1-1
TGTGCCAGCAGCCGACAGGTCCAAGACCCACTGAACACTGAAGCTTTCTTT
CASSRQVQDPLNTEAFF
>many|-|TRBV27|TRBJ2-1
TGTGCCAGCAGTCCCCTGGGGTTAAAGGAGAGTGAGCAGTTCTTC
CASSPLGLKESEQFF
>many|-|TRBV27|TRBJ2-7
TGTGCCAGCAGTTTGGTCAGTAGCTCCTACGAGCAGTACTTC
CASSLVSSSYEQYF
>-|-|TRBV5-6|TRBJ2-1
TGTGCCAGCAGCTTGGCCGGCACAGAATCCTACAATGAGCAGTTCTTC
CASSLAGTESYNEQFF
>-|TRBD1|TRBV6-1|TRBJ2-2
TGTGCCTCCCAGGGGGCGAACACCGGGGAGCTGTTTTTT
CASQGANTGELFF
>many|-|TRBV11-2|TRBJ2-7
TGTGCCAGTCGGCTGGACGTCTACGTCCACGAGCAGTACTTC
CASRLDVYVHEQYF
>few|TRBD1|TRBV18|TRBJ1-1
TGTGCCAGCTCACCAGGGACAGGGAACTCTGAAGCTTTCTTT
CASSPGTGNSEAFF
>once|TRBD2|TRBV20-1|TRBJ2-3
TGCAGTGCTAGTACCCGGGACTACACAGATACGCAGTATTTT
CSASTRDYTDTQYF
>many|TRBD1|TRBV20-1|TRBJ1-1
TGCAGTGCGGAGACAGGGGTTGACACTGAAGCTTTCTTT
CSAETGVDTEAFF
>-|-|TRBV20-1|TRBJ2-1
TGCAGCGCTAGACACTCGCACTCCTACAATGAGCAGTTCTTC
CSARHSHSYNEQFF
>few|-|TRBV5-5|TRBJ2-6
TGTGCCAGCAGCTTTAACCAGGCCAACGTCCTGACTTTC
CASSFNQANVLTF
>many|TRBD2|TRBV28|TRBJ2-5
TGTGCCAGCAGTTTTCGGGGGGAAGGAGAGACCCAGTACTTC
CASSFRGEGETQYF
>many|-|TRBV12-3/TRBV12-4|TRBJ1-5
TGTGCCAGCAGTTACCGGGCCACCAACAATCAGCCCCAGCATTTT
CASSYRATNNQPQHF
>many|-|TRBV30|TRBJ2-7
TGTGCCTGGAGTCCGAGACGGGACCGCACCTACGAGCAGTACTTC
CAWSPRRDRTYEQYF
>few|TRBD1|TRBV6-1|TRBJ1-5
TGTGCCAGCAGGTGGGGACAGTTCAATCAGCCCCAGCATTTT
CASRWGQFNQPQHF
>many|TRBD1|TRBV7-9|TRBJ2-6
TGTGCCAGCAGCCCCGGGACAGGGGGGCCTGGGGCCAACGTCCTGACTTTC
CASSPGTGGPGANVLTF
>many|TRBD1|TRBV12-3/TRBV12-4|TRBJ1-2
TGTGCCAGCAGTACCCGGGACAGCCTAAACTATGGCTACACCTTC
CASSTRDSLNYGYTF
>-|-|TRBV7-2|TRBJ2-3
TGTGCCAGCAGCTTATCCAGGGGTCCTTCAGATACGCAGTATTTT
CASSLSRGPSDTQYF
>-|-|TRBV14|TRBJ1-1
TGTGCCAGCAGCCCAACGGGGGGTGGCTACGATGAAGCTTTCTTT
CASSPTGGGYDEAFF
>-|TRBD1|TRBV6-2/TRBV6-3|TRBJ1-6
TGTGCCAGCAGCCCCAGGGGGGACAATTCACCCCTCCACTTT
CASSPRGDNSPLHF
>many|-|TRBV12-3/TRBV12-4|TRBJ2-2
TGTGCCAGCAGTCTCGGGACACCGAACACCGGGGAGCTGTTTTTT
CASSLGTPNTGELFF
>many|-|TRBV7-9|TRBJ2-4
TGTGCCAGCAGCTTAGGTCAGGGGCTAGAAAAAAACATTCAGTACTTC
CASSLGQGLEKNIQYF
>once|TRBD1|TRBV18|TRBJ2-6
TGTGCCAGCTCACCGACGGGACAGGGGTACTCTGGGGCCAACGTCCTGACTTTC
CASSPTGQGYSGANVLTF
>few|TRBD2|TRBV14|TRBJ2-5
TGTGCCAGCAGCCTGAGCGGGATCGGAAAAGAGACCCAGTACTTC
CASSLSGIGKETQYF
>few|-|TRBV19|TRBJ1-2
TGTGCCAGTAGTATCCCCTTGGACTATGGCTACACCTTC
CASSIPLDYGYTF
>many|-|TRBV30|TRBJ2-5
TGTGCCTGGAGTGTACGATGGGGAGAGACCCAGTACTTC
CAWSVRWGETQYF
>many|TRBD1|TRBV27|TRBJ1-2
TGTGCCAGCAGTCCAGACAGGGGAGGCTATGGCTACACCTTC
CASSPDRGGYGYTF
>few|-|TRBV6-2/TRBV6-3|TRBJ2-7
TGTGCCAGCTACCCTTCGGCGGTTCGGGTGCAGCAGTACTTC
CASYPSAVRVQQYF
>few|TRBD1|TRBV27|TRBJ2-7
TGTGCCAGCAGTACGACAGGGCTCTACGAGCAGTACTTC
CASSTTGLYEQYF
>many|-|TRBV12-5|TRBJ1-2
TGTGCTAGTGGTTTTGAAGTTAAGGATGGGTATGGCTACACCTTC
CASGFEVKDGYGYTF
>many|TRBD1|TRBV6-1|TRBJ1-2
TGTGCCAGCAGCCCGACAGGGAAGGGCTACACCTTC
CASSPTGKGYTF
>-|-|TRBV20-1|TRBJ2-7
TGCAGTGCTAGAGAAGGGAAACAGGCACCGGAGCATGTCTACGAGCAGTACTTC
CSAREGKQAPEHVYEQYF
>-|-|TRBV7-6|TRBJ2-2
TGTGCCAGCAGCTTAGGGGGCAGGGATGTTACGTGGGAGCTGTTTTTT
CASSLGGRDVTWELFF
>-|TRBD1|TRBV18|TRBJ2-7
TGTGCCAGCTCACCGCTCTCAACCGGGACAGGGAGCCACGAGCAGTACTTC
CASSPLSTGTGSHEQYF
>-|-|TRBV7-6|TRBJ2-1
TGTGCCAGCAGCGCAACGGGGCCCGTTTTCGATGAGCAGTTCTTC
CASSATGPVFDEQFF
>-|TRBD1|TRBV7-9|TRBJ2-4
TGTGCCAGCAGCCAAGGACAGGACTTAAACATTCAGTACTTC
CASSQGQDLNIQYF
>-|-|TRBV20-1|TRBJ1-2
TGCAGTGCCCAACTCAATATCGGTGGCTACACCTTC
CSAQLNIGGYTF